Following are 2 T cell receptor beta chains from one sample sequenced in a study of shared clonotypes between healthy human individuals. TCRdb keeps only in-frame clones here, not all; method: immunoSEQ multiplex PCR. The data hold millions of clones, with approximately 94% observed a single time. The sequenced sample consisted of naive CD4+ T cells sorted from blood. The sample's subset: CD45RA+ positively selected. These receptors all stem from a man between 18 and 29 years old in good health.

V and J are TRBV19 and TRBJ2-2; 9 positions match TRBD2. Germline CDR1 LNHDA, CDR2 SQIVND (reference sequence). This CDR3 has 15 residues. V lost 4 bases to trimming and J lost 4 bases; unmatched junction nucleotides: 4. CDR3 sequence reads: CASSSGGAVTGELFF. The CDR3 DNA reads as TGTGCCAGTAGTAGCGGGGGGGCCGTCACCGGGGAGCTGTTTTTT. Full variable domain (remainder filled in from reference TRBV19 and TRBJ2-2): DGGITQSPKYLFRKEGQNVTLSCEQNLNHDAMYWYRQDPGQGLRLIYYSQIVNDFQKGDIAEGYSVSREKKESFPLTVTSAQKNPTAFYLCASSSGGAVTGELFFGEGSRLTVL.

V gene TRBV7-9 combines with J gene TRBJ1-1, with 7 bases that match TRBD1. The CDR3 sequence is 15 residues long. Unmatched junction bases numbered 9, after V lost 2 bases and J lost 6 bases. Per the germline V gene, CDR1 is SEHNR and CDR2 is FQNEAQ (reference sequence). CDR3 loop: CASSLLGTGTAEAFF. The CDR3 bases are TGTGCCAGCAGCTTATTAGGTACGGGGACAGCTGAAGCTTTCTTT. The full variable domain, rest sourced from reference TRBV7-9 and TRBJ1-1, is DTGVSQNPRHKITKRGQNVTFRCDPISEHNRLYWYRQTLGQGPEFLTYFQNEAQLEKSRLLSDRFSAERPKGSFSTLEIQRTEQGDSAMYLCASSLLGTGTAEAFFGQGTRLTVV.